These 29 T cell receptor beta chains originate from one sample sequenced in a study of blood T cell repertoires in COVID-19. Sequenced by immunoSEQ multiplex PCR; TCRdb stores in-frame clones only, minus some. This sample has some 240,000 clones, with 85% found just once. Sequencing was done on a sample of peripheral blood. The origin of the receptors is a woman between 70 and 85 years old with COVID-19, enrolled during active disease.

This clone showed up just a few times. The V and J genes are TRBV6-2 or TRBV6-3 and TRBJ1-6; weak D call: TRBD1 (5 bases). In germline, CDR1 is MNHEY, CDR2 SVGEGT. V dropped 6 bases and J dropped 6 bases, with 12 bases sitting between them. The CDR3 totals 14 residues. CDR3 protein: CASSLGGRNSPLHF. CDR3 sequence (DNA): TGTGCCAGCAGCCTGGGGGGACGTAATTCACCCCTCCACTTT.

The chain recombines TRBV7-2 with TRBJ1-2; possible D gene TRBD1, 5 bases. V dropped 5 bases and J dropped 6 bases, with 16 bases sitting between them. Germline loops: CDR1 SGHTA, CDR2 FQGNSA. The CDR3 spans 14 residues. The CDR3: CASSPPGGFDGYTF. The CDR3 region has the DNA TGTGCCAGCAGCCCCCCGGGGGGGTTCGATGGCTACACCTTC.

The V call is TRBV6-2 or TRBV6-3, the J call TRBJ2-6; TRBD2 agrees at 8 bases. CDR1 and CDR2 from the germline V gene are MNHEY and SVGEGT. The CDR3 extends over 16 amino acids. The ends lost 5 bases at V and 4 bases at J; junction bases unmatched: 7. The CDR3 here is CASSPWGLGGANVLTF. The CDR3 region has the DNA TGTGCCAGCAGTCCCTGGGGACTAGGGGGGGCCAACGTCCTGACTTTC.

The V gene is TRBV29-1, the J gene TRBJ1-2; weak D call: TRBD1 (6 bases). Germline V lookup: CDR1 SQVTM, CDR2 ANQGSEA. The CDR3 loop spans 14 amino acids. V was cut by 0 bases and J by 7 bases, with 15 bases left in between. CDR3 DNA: TGCAGCGTTGAAGATCCTGGGAGGGGGGGTGGCTACACCTTC. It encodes CSVEDPGRGGGYTF.

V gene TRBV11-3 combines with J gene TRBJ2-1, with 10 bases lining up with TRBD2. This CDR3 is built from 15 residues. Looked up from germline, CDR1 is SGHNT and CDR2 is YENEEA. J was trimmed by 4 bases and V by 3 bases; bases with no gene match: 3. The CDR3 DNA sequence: TGTGCCAGCAGCTTGGGACTAGCGCTATACAATGAGCAGTTCTTC. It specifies CASSLGLALYNEQFF.

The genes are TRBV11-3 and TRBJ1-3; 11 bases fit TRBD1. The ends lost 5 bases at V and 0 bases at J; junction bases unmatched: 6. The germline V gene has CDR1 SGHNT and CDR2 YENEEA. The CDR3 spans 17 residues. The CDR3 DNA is TGTGCCAGCAGCCGACCGGGACAGGGGGACTCTGGAAACACCATATATTTT. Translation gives CASSRPGQGDSGNTIYF.

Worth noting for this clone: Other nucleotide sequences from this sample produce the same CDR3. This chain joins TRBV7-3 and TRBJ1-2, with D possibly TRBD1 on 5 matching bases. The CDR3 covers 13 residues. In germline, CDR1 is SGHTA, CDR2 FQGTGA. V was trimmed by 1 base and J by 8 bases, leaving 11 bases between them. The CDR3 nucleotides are TGTGCCAGCAGCTTAAACGGGGGTGACGGCTACACCTTC. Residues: CASSLNGGDGYTF. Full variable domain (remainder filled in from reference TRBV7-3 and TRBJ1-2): GAGVSQTPSNKVTEKGKYVELRCDPISGHTALYWYRQSLGQGPEFLIYFQGTGAADDSGLPNDRFFAVRPEGSVSTLKIQRTERGDSAVYLCASSLNGGDGYTFGSGTRLTVV.

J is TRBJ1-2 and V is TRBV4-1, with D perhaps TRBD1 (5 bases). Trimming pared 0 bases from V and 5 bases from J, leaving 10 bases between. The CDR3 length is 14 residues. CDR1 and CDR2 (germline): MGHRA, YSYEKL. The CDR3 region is CASSQDLGVYGYTF. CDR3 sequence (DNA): TGCGCCAGCAGCCAAGATTTAGGGGTATATGGCTACACCTTC.

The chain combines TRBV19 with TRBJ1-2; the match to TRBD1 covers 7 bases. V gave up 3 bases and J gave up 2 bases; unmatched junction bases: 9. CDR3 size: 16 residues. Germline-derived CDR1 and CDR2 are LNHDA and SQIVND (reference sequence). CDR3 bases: TGTGCCAGTAGTATCTCCGACAGGGCTGGGAACTATGGCTACACCTTC. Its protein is CASSISDRAGNYGYTF.

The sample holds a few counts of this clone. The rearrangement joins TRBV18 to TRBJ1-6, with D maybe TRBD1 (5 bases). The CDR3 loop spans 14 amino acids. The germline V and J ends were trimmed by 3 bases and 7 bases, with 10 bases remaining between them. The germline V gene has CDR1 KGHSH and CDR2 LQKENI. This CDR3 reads CASSPADTNSPLHF. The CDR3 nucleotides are TGTGCCAGCTCACCGGCGGACACCAATTCACCCCTCCACTTT.

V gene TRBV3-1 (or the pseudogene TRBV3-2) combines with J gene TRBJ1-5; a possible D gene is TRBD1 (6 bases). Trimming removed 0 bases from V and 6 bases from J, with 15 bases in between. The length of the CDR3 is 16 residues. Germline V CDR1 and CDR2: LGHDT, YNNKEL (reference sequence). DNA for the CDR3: TGTGCCAGCAGCCAAGATATGGGGGCGCGAAGTCAGCCCCAGCATTTT. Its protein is CASSQDMGARSQPQHF.

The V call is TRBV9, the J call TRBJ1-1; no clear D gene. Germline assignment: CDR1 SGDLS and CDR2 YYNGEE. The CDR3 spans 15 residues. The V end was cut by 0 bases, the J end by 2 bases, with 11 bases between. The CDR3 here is CASSVVSGKNTEAFF. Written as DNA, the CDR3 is TGTGCCAGCAGCGTAGTGTCCGGGAAAAACACTGAAGCTTTCTTT. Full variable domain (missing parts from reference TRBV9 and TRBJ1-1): DSGVTQTPKHLITATGQRVTLRCSPRSGDLSVYWYQQSLDQGLQFLIQYYNGEERAKGNILERFSAQQFPDLHSELNLSSLELGDSALYFCASSVVSGKNTEAFFGQGTRLTVV.

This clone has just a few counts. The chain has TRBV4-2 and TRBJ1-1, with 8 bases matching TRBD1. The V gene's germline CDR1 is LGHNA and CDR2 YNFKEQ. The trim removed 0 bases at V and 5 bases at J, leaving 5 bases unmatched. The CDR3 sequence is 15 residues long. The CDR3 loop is CASSQEYGDRTEAFF. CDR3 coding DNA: TGTGCCAGCAGCCAAGAGTATGGGGACAGGACTGAAGCTTTCTTT.

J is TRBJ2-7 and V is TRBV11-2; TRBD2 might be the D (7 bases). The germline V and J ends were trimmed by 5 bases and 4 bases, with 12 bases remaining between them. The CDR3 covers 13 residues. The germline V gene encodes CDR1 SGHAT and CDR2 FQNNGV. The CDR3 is CASSTEGGYEQYF. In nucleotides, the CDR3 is TGTGCCAGCAGCACCGAGGGGGGGTACGAGCAGTACTTC.

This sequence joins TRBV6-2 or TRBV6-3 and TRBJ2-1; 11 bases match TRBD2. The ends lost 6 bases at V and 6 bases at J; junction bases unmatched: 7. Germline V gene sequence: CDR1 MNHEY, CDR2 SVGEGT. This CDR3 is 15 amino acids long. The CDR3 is CASSWGTSGSNEQFF. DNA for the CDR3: TGTGCCAGCAGCTGGGGGACTAGCGGATCCAATGAGCAGTTCTTC.

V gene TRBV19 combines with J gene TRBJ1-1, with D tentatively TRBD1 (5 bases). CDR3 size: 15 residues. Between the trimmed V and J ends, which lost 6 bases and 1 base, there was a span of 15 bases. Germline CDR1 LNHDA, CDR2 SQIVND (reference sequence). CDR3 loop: CASSGRGSENTEAFF. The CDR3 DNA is TGTGCCAGTAGCGGTAGGGGCAGCGAGAACACTGAAGCTTTCTTT.

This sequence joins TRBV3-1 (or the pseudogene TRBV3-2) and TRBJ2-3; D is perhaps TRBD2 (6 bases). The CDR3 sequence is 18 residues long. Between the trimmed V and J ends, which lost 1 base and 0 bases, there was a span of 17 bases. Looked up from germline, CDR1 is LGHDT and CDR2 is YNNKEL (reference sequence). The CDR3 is CASSQGFLGGGSTDTQYF. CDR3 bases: TGTGCCAGCAGCCAAGGATTTCTTGGCGGAGGGAGCACAGATACGCAGTATTTT.

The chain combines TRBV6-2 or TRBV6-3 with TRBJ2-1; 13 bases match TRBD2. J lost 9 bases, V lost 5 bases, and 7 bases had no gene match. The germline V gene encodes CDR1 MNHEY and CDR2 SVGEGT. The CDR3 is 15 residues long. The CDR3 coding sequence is TGTGCCAGCAGTGCACTAGCGGGGGGGCCGTCTGAGCAGTTCTTC. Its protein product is CASSALAGGPSEQFF.

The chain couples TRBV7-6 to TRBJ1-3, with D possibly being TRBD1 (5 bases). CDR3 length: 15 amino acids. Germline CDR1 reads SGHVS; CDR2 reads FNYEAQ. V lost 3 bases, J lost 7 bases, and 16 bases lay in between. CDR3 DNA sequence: TGTGCCAGCAGCTTCCGTTCAGGGAGGGAGAACACCATATATTTT. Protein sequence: CASSFRSGRENTIYF.

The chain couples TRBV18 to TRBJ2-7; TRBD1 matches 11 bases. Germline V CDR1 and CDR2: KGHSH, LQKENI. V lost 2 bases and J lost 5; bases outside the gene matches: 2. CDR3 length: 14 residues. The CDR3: CASSPWGQGDEQYF. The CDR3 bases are TGTGCCAGCTCACCATGGGGACAGGGGGACGAGCAGTACTTC.

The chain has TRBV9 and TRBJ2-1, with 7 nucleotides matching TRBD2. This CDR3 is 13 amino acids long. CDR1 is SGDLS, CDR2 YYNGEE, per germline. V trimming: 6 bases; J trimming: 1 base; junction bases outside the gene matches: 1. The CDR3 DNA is TGTGCCAGCACCGGGGGGTCCTACAATGAGCAGTTCTTC. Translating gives CASTGGSYNEQFF.

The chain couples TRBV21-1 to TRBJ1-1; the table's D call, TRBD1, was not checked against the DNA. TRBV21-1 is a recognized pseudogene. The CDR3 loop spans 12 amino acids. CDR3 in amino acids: CAIGHLNTEAFF. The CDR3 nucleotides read TGTGCCATAGGACACTTGAACACTGAAGCTTTCTTT.

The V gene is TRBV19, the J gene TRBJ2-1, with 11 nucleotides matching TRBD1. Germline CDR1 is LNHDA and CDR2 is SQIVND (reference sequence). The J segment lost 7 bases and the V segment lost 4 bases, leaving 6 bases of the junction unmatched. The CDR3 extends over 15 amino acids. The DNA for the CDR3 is TGTGCCAGTAGTACGAGGACAGGGGGCTTTAATGAGCAGTTCTTC. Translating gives CASSTRTGGFNEQFF.

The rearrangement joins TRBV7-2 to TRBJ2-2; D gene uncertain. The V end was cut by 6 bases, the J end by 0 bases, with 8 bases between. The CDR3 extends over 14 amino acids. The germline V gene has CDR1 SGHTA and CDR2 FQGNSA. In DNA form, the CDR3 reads TGTGCCAGCAGTAATATAGCGAACACCGGGGAGCTGTTTTTT. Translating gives CASSNIANTGELFF. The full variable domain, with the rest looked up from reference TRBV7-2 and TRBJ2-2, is GAGVSQSPSNKVTEKGKDVELRCDPISGHTALYWYRQSLGQGLEFLIYFQGNSAPDKSGLPSDRFSAERTGGSVSTLTIQRTQQEDSAVYLCASSNIANTGELFFGEGSRLTVL.

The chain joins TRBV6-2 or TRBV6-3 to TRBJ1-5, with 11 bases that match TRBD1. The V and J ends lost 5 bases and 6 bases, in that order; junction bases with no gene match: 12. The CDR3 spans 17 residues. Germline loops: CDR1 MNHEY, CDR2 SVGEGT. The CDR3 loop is CASSRFRGTGGGQPQHF. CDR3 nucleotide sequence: TGTGCCAGCAGTCGTTTTAGGGGGACAGGGGGAGGTCAGCCCCAGCATTTT.

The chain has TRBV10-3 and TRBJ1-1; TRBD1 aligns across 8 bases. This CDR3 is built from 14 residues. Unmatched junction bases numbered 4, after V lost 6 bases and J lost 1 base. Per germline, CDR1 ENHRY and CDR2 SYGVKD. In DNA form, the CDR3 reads TGTGCCATCAGGGAGACAGGGGCGAACACTGAAGCTTTCTTT. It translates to CAIRETGANTEAFF.

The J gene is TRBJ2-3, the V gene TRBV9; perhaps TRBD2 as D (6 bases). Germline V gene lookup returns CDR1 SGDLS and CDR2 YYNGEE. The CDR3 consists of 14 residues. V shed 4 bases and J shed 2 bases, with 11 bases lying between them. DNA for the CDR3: TGTGCCAGCAGCTTCTCTAGCGTCACAGATACGCAGTATTTT. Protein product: CASSFSSVTDTQYF.

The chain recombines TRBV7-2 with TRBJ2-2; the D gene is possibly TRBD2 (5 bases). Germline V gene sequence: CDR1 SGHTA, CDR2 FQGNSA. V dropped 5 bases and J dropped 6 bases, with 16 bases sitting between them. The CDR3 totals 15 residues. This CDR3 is CASSPEGAFAGELFF. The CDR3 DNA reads TGTGCCAGCAGCCCCGAGGGCGCTTTCGCCGGGGAGCTGTTTTTT.

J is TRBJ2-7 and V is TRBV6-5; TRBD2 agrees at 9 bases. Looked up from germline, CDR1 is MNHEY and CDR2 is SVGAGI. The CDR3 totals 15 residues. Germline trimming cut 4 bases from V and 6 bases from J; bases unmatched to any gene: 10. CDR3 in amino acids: CASSSLAGGASEQYF. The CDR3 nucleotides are TGTGCCAGCAGTTCCTTGGCGGGGGGGGCCTCCGAGCAGTACTTC.